This entry is about one TCR beta chain. The antigen is unknown. The assay was immunoSEQ multiplex PCR, and TCRdb's table has in-frame clones only and misses some. The sample includes roughly 150,000 clones, 78% of them seen just once. These data belong to a study of PD-1 blockade in classical Hodgkin lymphoma. CDR1 and CDR2 (germline): GTSNPN, SVGIG (reference sequence). The CDR3 consists of 15 residues. The ends were cut back, 3 bases at V and 4 bases at J, with 16 bases in the middle. All trial patients relapsed after autologous stem cell transplantation. Study-wide points: Factors driving the repertoire differences, possibly disease activity or prior therapy, remain undefined. Baseline diversity in complete responders resembled that of newly diagnosed patients.

This sequence joins TRBV30 and TRBJ2-1, with a weak D call TRBD1 (5 bases). This receptor was taken from a human donor with classical Hodgkin lymphoma. The sequencing here drew on peripheral blood mononuclear cells (PBMCs), taken before the second cycle of nivolumab. The CDR3 bases are TGTGCCTGGAGCCTAGGGGCGATAGCTTACAATGAGCAGTTCTTC. It encodes CAWSLGAIAYNEQFF.